Presented here are 12 T cell receptor beta chains from one specimen sequenced in a study of CD8 T cells in Susac syndrome. The RNA input was about 0.45 to 1 ug, and it was reverse transcribed with random hexamers. TCRdb processed the immunoSEQ multiplex PCR reads anew with MiXCR; each CDR3 protein has one entry. This table holds over 100,000 distinct CDR3 sequences, 90% to 96% found once. The sequenced material came from CD4+ T cells from PBMCs. The receptors here all came from a human donor in good health.

This chain links TRBV6-9 with TRBJ2-1; D perhaps matches TRBD2 (6 bases). Deletions cut 2 bases from V and 0 bases from J, with 14 bases between. CDR3 length: 17 residues. Germline CDR1 MNHGY, CDR2 SVAAGI. CDR3 DNA: TGTGCCAGCAGTTATGCGGACTATCTTTCCTCCTACAATGAGCAGTTCTTC. Translated: CASSYADYLSSYNEQFF.

The gene calls are TRBV28 and TRBJ2-3; D remains ambiguous. CDR1 is MDHEN, CDR2 SYDVKM, per germline. The CDR3 runs to 14 residues. Trimming cost V 5 bases and J 2 bases, with 11 bases left between them. The CDR3 loop reads CASSPRQHTDTQYF. The CDR3 region has the DNA TGTGCCAGCAGTCCCCGCCAGCACACAGATACGCAGTATTTT.

J is TRBJ1-3 and V is TRBV3-1; 9 bases fit TRBD1. The CDR3 runs to 16 residues. The germline V gene encodes CDR1 LGHDT and CDR2 YNNKEL (reference sequence). V lost 4 bases to trimming and J lost 0 bases; unmatched junction nucleotides: 4. CDR3 protein: CASSPGTGSSGNTIYF. For the CDR3, the DNA is TGTGCCAGCAGCCCAGGGACAGGGTCCTCTGGAAACACCATATATTTT.

The rearrangement links TRBV5-4 to TRBJ2-2, with 9 bases identical to TRBD1. The CDR3 runs to 16 residues. The V and J ends lost 3 bases and 2 bases, in that order; junction bases with no gene match: 5. Germline V gives CDR1 SGHNT, CDR2 YYREEE (reference sequence). CDR3 bases: TGTGCCAGCAGCTCCCAGACAGGGGGTAACACCGGGGAGCTGTTTTTT. As protein: CASSSQTGGNTGELFF.

The gene calls are TRBV20-1 and TRBJ2-3; no clear D. Looked up from germline, CDR1 is DFQATT and CDR2 is SNEGSKA (reference sequence). The CDR3 has 11 residues. The ends were cut back, 5 bases at V and 2 bases at J, with 5 bases in the middle. The CDR3 protein is CSALNTDTQYF. CDR3 DNA: TGCAGTGCTCTTAACACAGATACGCAGTATTTT.

The chain employs TRBV30 and TRBJ2-1, with no clear D. This CDR3 is 10 amino acids long. V gave up 3 bases and J gave up 15 bases, with 12 bases separating them. The germline gives CDR1 GTSNPN, CDR2 SVGIG (reference sequence). The CDR3 sequence is CAWRRLETFF. The DNA for the CDR3 is TGTGCCTGGAGGCGGTTGGAGACGTTCTTC.

The chain employs TRBV20-1 and TRBJ2-2, with D unclear. This CDR3 has 13 residues. Between the trimmed V and J ends, which lost 5 bases and 3 bases, there was a span of 10 bases. Germline loops: CDR1 DFQATT, CDR2 SNEGSKA (reference sequence). DNA for the CDR3: TGCAGTGCTGGGGTAGCCCACACCGGGGAGCTGTTTTTT. Translating gives CSAGVAHTGELFF.

This chain uses TRBV6-6 with TRBJ1-1, with D maybe TRBD1 (6 bases). V was shortened by 6 bases and J by 3 bases, with 14 bases between the two germline ends. Germline values: CDR1 MNHNY, CDR2 SVGAGI (reference sequence). The CDR3 covers 14 residues. Here the CDR3 reads CASRRGGTDTEAFF. The CDR3 DNA reads as TGTGCCAGCAGAAGGGGGGGAACGGACACTGAAGCTTTCTTT.

This clonotype was seen only once. V gene TRBV3-1 combines with J gene TRBJ1-4; D might be TRBD1 (5 bases). The CDR3 sequence is 12 residues long. Germline CDR1 and CDR2: LGHDT and YNNKEL (reference sequence). Trimming pared 0 bases from V and 9 bases from J, leaving 5 bases between. CDR3 amino acids: CASSQEGQKLFF. The CDR3 DNA sequence: TGTGCCAGCAGCCAAGAGGGACAAAAACTGTTTTTT. Full variable domain (missing parts from reference TRBV3-1 and TRBJ1-4): DTAVSQTPKYLVTQMGNDKSIKCEQNLGHDTMYWYKQDSKKFLKIMFSYNNKELIINETVPNRFSPKSPDKAHLNLHINSLELGDSAVYFCASSQEGQKLFFGSGTQLSVL.

The chain has TRBV6-1 and TRBJ2-6; D gene unclear. The length of the CDR3 is 21 residues. The V and J ends lost 5 bases and 0 bases respectively, with 26 bases between them. Germline CDR1 is MNHNS and CDR2 is SASEGT. The CDR3 protein is CASSRTAWPKELSSGANVLTF. DNA for the CDR3: TGTGCCAGCAGTCGAACCGCCTGGCCCAAGGAACTCAGCTCTGGGGCCAACGTCCTGACTTTC.

This rearrangement joins TRBV7-9 to TRBJ1-5; 7 bases align to TRBD1. Per germline, CDR1 SEHNR and CDR2 FQNEAQ (reference sequence). The length of the CDR3 is 14 residues. V was clipped by 5 bases and J by 3 bases; unmatched bases: 4. CDR3 residues: CASSRTGLNQPQHF. CDR3 DNA sequence: TGTGCCAGCAGCCGGACAGGCCTCAATCAGCCCCAGCATTTT.

This chain uses TRBV18 with TRBJ1-1, with D possibly being TRBD1 (6 bases). The CDR3 is 14 amino acids. Per germline, CDR1 KGHSH and CDR2 LQKENI. Trimming cost V 4 bases and J 7 bases, with 16 bases left between them. CDR3 DNA: TGTGCCAGCTCACTGAAACAGGGCTCGGGTGAAGCTTTCTTT. As protein: CASSLKQGSGEAFF.